These T cell receptor beta chains were read from a single sample in a study of cytomegalovirus exposure and HLA in healthy donors. The data were produced by immunoSEQ multiplex PCR, yet TCRdb's version contains in-frame clones alone and is incomplete. Among around 190,000 clones, 60% to 80% were seen once, and the ten largest hold 2% to 2.5%. Sequenced material: PBMCs. All receptors derive from a man in his 60s in good health and CMV-seronegative. CDR3s include the opening cysteine and the closing phenylalanine or tryptophan. Each record gives: D gene, J gene, clone size, V gene, CDR3 DNA, CDR3 protein. A D gene is named only where the DNA matches it firmly. Clone size is shown for a subset of rows, as once, few, many or a class of expanded clone.

D: TRBD2; J: TRBJ2-1; size: -; V: TRBV29-1; DNA: TGCAGCGCCGGGGAGGGGCGGGACGAAGAGCAGTTCTTC; CDR3: CSAGEGRDEEQFF
D: TRBD2; J: TRBJ2-3; size: -; V: TRBV15; DNA: TGTGCCACCAGCAGAGTGGCTAGCGGGGGGGTAGATACGCAGTATTTT; CDR3: CATSRVASGGVDTQYF
D: -; J: TRBJ2-2; size: -; V: TRBV7-9; DNA: TGTGCCAGCAGCTTAGCAGACGGCGGGCCGAGGACCGGGGAGCTGTTTTTT; CDR3: CASSLADGGPRTGELFF
D: TRBD2; J: TRBJ2-5; size: -; V: TRBV7-2; DNA: TGTGCCAGCAGCCCCCTGGTGGGGGAGGGCCCGATCCAGTACTTC; CDR3: CASSPLVGEGPIQYF
D: TRBD2; J: TRBJ2-7; size: once; V: TRBV29-1; DNA: TGCAGCGCTTCCGGACTAGCGGGAGCCTACGAGCAGTACTTC; CDR3: CSASGLAGAYEQYF
D: TRBD1; J: TRBJ1-1; size: -; V: TRBV30; DNA: TGTGCCTGGGGCAGGGGGGTATACACTGAAGCTTTCTTT; CDR3: CAWGRGVYTEAFF
D: -; J: TRBJ1-1; size: -; V: TRBV7-9; DNA: TGTGCCAGCAGCTTAGGAACAGGTGAAGCTTTCTTT; CDR3: CASSLGTGEAFF
D: -; J: TRBJ2-7; size: -; V: TRBV10-3; DNA: TGTGCCATCAGTGCCGAGTACGAGCAGTACTTC; CDR3: CAISAEYEQYF
D: -; J: TRBJ2-3; size: few; V: TRBV10-1; DNA: TGCGCCAGCAGTGACCCAACAGATACGCAGTATTTT; CDR3: CASSDPTDTQYF
D: -; J: TRBJ1-1; size: -; V: TRBV6-1; DNA: TGTGCCACCTACTTTGGAGGGCCCCTTGAAGCTTTCTTT; CDR3: CATYFGGPLEAFF
D: -; J: TRBJ1-5; size: -; V: TRBV28; DNA: TGTGCCAGCAGTTCCCCGATCCCAATAACAGGAAATCAGCCCCAGCATTTT; CDR3: CASSSPIPITGNQPQHF
D: TRBD1; J: TRBJ1-6; size: -; V: TRBV5-6; DNA: TGTGCCAGCAGCTCACAGGGGGAAGGGTCACCCCTCCACTTT; CDR3: CASSSQGEGSPLHF
D: TRBD1; J: TRBJ2-7; size: -; V: TRBV5-4; DNA: TGTGCCAGCAGCTCACCCCCGGGACAGGAAGACGAGCAGTACTTC; CDR3: CASSSPPGQEDEQYF
D: -; J: TRBJ2-1; size: -; V: TRBV5-1; DNA: TGCGCCAGCAGCTTGGGGCCAACGGCGGTTGAGCAGTTCTTC; CDR3: CASSLGPTAVEQFF
D: TRBD2; J: TRBJ2-1; size: -; V: TRBV4-1; DNA: TGCGCCAGCAGCCACCGGGGAGGGAGTGAGCAGTTCTTC; CDR3: CASSHRGGSEQFF
D: TRBD2; J: TRBJ2-3; size: few; V: TRBV7-9; DNA: TGTGCCAGCAGCCGTGGACTAGCGGGAGGTGCAGATACGCAGTATTTT; CDR3: CASSRGLAGGADTQYF
D: TRBD1; J: TRBJ1-6; size: -; V: TRBV11-3; DNA: TGTGCCAGCAGTCCCCCCCCGACAGGGAAGGAGAGTTCACCCCTCCACTTT; CDR3: CASSPPPTGKESSPLHF
D: -; J: TRBJ2-5; size: -; V: TRBV4-3; DNA: TGCGCCAGCAGCCAAGATAGAACCACCCAAGAGACCCAGTACTTC; CDR3: CASSQDRTTQETQYF
D: -; J: TRBJ1-4; size: few; V: TRBV4-3; DNA: TGCGCCAGCAGCCGGATGACAGGAGAGAATGAAAAACTGTTTTTT; CDR3: CASSRMTGENEKLFF
D: -; J: TRBJ2-3; size: -; V: TRBV5-1; DNA: TGCGCCAGCAGCTTGGCCACAGCTAGCACAGATACGCAGTATTTT; CDR3: CASSLATASTDTQYF
D: TRBD1; J: TRBJ2-1; size: once; V: TRBV29-1; DNA: TGCACCTCTGAGAGGCAGGGGGCGCGGAATGAGCAGTTCTTC; CDR3: CTSERQGARNEQFF
D: TRBD1; J: TRBJ1-4; size: -; V: TRBV25-1; DNA: TGTGCCAGCAGTTCGACAGGGACTGCTGAAAAACTGTTTTTT; CDR3: CASSSTGTAEKLFF
D: TRBD1; J: TRBJ2-3; size: -; V: TRBV6-1; DNA: TGTGCCAGCAGCAGACAGGGGAAAGGTACAGATACGCAGTATTTT; CDR3: CASSRQGKGTDTQYF
D: TRBD2; J: TRBJ2-1; size: -; V: TRBV5-4; DNA: TGTGCCAGCAGCGTAACTAGCGGGGGGGCTACTGAGCAGTTCTTC; CDR3: CASSVTSGGATEQFF
D: TRBD2; J: TRBJ2-7; size: -; V: TRBV7-9; DNA: TGTGCCAGCAGCTCTAGGACTAGCGGGGAGGGGGAGCAGTACTTC; CDR3: CASSSRTSGEGEQYF
D: -; J: TRBJ1-3; size: -; V: TRBV7-9; DNA: TGTGCCAGCAGCTTTGGTCGGAGCTGGGGAAACACCATATATTTT; CDR3: CASSFGRSWGNTIYF
D: -; J: TRBJ1-6; size: -; V: TRBV5-4; DNA: TGTGCCAGCAGCTTTTTACAGGGCAATTCACCCCTCCACTTT; CDR3: CASSFLQGNSPLHF
D: -; J: TRBJ1-1; size: once; V: TRBV7-2; DNA: TGTGCCAGCAGCTCCCCGGGGGGGGTCATGAACACTGAAGCTTTCTTT; CDR3: CASSSPGGVMNTEAFF
D: TRBD2; J: TRBJ2-5; size: -; V: TRBV2; DNA: TGTGCCATTACATACTCCAGGACTAGCGGGGGGGAATCGGAGACCCAGTACTTC; CDR3: CAITYSRTSGGESETQYF
D: -; J: TRBJ2-4; size: -; V: TRBV9; DNA: TGTGCCAGCAGCGTAGACGGGACTCCGATAAACATTCAGTACTTC; CDR3: CASSVDGTPINIQYF
D: -; J: TRBJ2-6; size: -; V: TRBV7-9; DNA: TGTGCCAGCAGCTTACAGGCAACTGGGGCCAACGTCCTGACTTTC; CDR3: CASSLQATGANVLTF
D: -; J: TRBJ2-5; size: few; V: TRBV27; DNA: TGTGCCAGCAGTTTTTTCGGAGAGACCCAGTACTTC; CDR3: CASSFFGETQYF
D: -; J: TRBJ2-1; size: -; V: TRBV6-1; DNA: TGTGCCAGCAGTGACGCAGGATTCGGTGAGCAGTTCTTC; CDR3: CASSDAGFGEQFF
D: -; J: TRBJ2-1; size: -; V: TRBV7-2; DNA: TGTGCCAGCAGCTTATATCCAGGGTACGAGCAGTTCTTC; CDR3: CASSLYPGYEQFF
D: -; J: TRBJ2-5; size: -; V: TRBV27; DNA: TGTGCCAGCAGTTTCGCGGGTAAAGAGACCCAGTACTTC; CDR3: CASSFAGKETQYF
D: TRBD1; J: TRBJ1-2; size: -; V: TRBV6-5; DNA: TGTGCCAGCAGTCAGACCGGGACAGGGGAAACCCCCTTC; CDR3: CASSQTGTGETPF
D: -; J: TRBJ2-5; size: -; V: TRBV7-3; DNA: TGTGCCAGCAGCTTCGGAGGGACCCAAGAGACCCAGTACTTC; CDR3: CASSFGGTQETQYF
D: -; J: TRBJ2-7; size: -; V: TRBV18; DNA: TGTGCCAGCTCACCACCGGGGCAGAACTACGAGCAGTACTTC; CDR3: CASSPPGQNYEQYF
D: -; J: TRBJ2-5; size: -; V: TRBV5-4; DNA: TGTGCCAGCAGCGGGGGGGGCCCCCAAGAGACCCAGTACTTC; CDR3: CASSGGGPQETQYF
D: TRBD1; J: TRBJ2-2; size: few; V: TRBV5-1; DNA: TGCGCCAGCAGCTTGGGGGCGAGACAGGGGTGGAACACCGGGGAGCTGTTTTTT; CDR3: CASSLGARQGWNTGELFF
D: TRBD1; J: TRBJ2-5; size: -; V: TRBV7-8; DNA: TGTGCCAGCAGTTTCAGGACAGGGCAACAAGAGACCCAGTACTTC; CDR3: CASSFRTGQQETQYF
D: -; J: TRBJ2-7; size: -; V: TRBV7-2; DNA: TGTGCCAGCAGCCCGAGTGGGGGGTCCTACGAGCAGTACTTC; CDR3: CASSPSGGSYEQYF
D: TRBD1; J: TRBJ2-7; size: once; V: TRBV6-4; DNA: TGTGCCATCCGGGACAGCATAGAGAGTCCATCCTACGAGCAGTACTTC; CDR3: CAIRDSIESPSYEQYF
D: TRBD1; J: TRBJ1-4; size: once; V: TRBV7-2; DNA: TGTGCCAGCAGCCTAGGGGGCAGGGGGAATGAAAAACTGTTTTTT; CDR3: CASSLGGRGNEKLFF
D: -; J: TRBJ1-1; size: -; V: TRBV2; DNA: TGTGCCAGCAGTGAAGTCCAGGGTAGAATGGCTTTCTTT; CDR3: CASSEVQGRMAFF
D: -; J: TRBJ2-1; size: -; V: TRBV5-1; DNA: TGCGCCAGCAGCTTGGGAGGGACTCAGGGCTATGAGCAGTTCTTC; CDR3: CASSLGGTQGYEQFF
D: TRBD1; J: TRBJ1-5; size: -; V: TRBV5-8; DNA: TGTGCCAGCAGTGGCTACCAGGGGGCGAATCAGCCCCAGCATTTT; CDR3: CASSGYQGANQPQHF
D: -; J: TRBJ2-1; size: -; V: TRBV21-1; DNA: TGTGCCAGCAGCAAAGCCCAGCGGGAGGTCGGTGAGCAGTTCTTC; CDR3: CASSKAQREVGEQFF
D: TRBD1; J: TRBJ1-6; size: -; V: TRBV5-1; DNA: TGCGCCAGCAGCTTAGGACAGGGTGAAAGCTCCTATAATTCACCCCTCCACTTT; CDR3: CASSLGQGESSYNSPLHF
D: TRBD2; J: TRBJ2-3; size: -; V: TRBV19; DNA: TGTGCCAGTAGTAGGACTAGCGGAATTACAGATACGCAGTATTTT; CDR3: CASSRTSGITDTQYF
D: TRBD2; J: TRBJ2-3; size: few; V: TRBV7-9; DNA: TGTGCCAGCAGCTCAGGACTAGCGGGGCCAAGGGATACGCAGTATTTT; CDR3: CASSSGLAGPRDTQYF
D: -; J: TRBJ1-1; size: few; V: TRBV4-1; DNA: TGCGCCAGCAGCCAAGTCTTGGGGAGAGAGTCTATATTT; CDR3: CASSQVLGRESIF
D: -; J: TRBJ1-1; size: -; V: TRBV19; DNA: TGTGCCAGTTCGGACAGACCAAGGGGCACTGAAGCTTTCTTT; CDR3: CASSDRPRGTEAFF